This T cell receptor (beta chain) was profiled in a study of CD8+ T cells in alopecia areata. Study details: Administration of oral tofacitinib to treated patients was at 5 to 10 mg twice daily. General observations from the study: Persistence during tofacitinib was seen for many expanded lesional clones in scalp and blood.

The V gene's germline CDR1 is SGHDT and CDR2 YYEEEE. The CDR3 is made up of 12 amino acids. V lost 6 bases and J lost 4, with 7 bases in between. The treatment was: oral pan-JAK inhibitor, 5-10 mg twice daily. Alopecia areata patients gave lesional scalp punch biopsies and peripheral blood samples. Isolation of CD4+ and CD8+ T cells from PBMCs was achieved by sorting. cDNA prepared by RNA extraction and subsequent reverse transcription served as the template for sequencing. This table comes from immunoSEQ multiplex PCR, and its TCRdb copy is limited to in-frame clones, with some not included. Of about 210,000 clones in the sample, over 40% are singletons; the top ten hold 2% to 3%. A note on this clone: Its antigen is as yet unknown.

The V call is TRBV5-6, the J call TRBJ2-2, with D uncertain. The TCR originated in a human donor with alopecia areata. The specimen comprised CD4+ T cells sorted from blood, sampled around week 36, from a patient treated with tofacitinib. The CDR3 here is CASKRVTGELFF. In nucleotides, the CDR3 is TGTGCCAGCAAACGGGTCACCGGGGAGCTGTTTTTT.